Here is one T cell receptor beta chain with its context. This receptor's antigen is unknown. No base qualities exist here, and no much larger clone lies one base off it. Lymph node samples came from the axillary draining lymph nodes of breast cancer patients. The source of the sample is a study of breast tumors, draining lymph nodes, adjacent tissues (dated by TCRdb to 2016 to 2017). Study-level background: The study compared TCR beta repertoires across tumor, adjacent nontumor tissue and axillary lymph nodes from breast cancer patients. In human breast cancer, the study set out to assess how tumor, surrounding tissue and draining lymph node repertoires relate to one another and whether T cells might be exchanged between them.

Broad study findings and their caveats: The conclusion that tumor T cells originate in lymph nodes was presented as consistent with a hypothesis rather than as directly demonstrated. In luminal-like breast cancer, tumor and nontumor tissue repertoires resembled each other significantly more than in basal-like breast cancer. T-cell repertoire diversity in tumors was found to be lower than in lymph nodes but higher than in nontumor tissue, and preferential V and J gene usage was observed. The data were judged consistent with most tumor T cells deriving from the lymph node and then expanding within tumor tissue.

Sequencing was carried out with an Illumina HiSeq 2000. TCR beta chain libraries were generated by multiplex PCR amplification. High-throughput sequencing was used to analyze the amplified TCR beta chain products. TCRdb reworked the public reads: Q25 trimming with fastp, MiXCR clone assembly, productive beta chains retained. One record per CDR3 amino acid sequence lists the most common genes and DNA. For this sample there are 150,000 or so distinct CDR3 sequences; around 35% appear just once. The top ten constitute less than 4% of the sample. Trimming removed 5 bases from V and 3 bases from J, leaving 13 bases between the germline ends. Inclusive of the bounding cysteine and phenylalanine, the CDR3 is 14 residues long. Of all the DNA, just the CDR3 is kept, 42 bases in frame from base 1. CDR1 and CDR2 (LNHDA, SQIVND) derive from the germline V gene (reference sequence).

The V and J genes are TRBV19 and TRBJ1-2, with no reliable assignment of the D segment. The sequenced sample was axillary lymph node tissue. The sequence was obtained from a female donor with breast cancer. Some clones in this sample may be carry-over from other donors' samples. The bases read TGTGCCAGTAGTGCTATCGACGTCTACTATGGCTACACCTTC. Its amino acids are CASSAIDVYYGYTF.